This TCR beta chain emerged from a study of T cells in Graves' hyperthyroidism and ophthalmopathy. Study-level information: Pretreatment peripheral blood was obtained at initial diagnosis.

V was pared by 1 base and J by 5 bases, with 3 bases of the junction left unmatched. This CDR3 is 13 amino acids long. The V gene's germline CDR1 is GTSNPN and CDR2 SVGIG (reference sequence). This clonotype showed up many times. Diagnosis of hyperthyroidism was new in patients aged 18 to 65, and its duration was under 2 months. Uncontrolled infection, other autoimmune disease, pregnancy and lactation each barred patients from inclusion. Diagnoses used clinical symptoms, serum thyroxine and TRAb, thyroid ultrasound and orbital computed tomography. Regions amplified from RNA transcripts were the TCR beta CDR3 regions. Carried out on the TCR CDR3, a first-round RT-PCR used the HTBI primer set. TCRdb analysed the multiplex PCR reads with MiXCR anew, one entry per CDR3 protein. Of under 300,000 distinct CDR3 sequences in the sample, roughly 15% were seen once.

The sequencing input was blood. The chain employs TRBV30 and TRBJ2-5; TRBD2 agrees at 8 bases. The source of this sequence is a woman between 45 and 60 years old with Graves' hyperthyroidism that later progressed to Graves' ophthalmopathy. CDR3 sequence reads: CAWSAGLVETQYF. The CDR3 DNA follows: TGTGCCTGGAGTGCGGGACTAGTGGAGACCCAGTACTTC.